A selection of T cell receptor beta chains follows, all from one sample in a study of vaccination effects on CD4 cells after COVID-19. Libraries were prepared by immunoSEQ multiplex PCR; TCRdb keeps only in-frame clonotypes and omits some of them. The table records some 23,000 clones, roughly four fifths of them present only once. What these receptors recognize is not known. Sequenced material: CD4+ T cells from PBMCs cultured with HCoV-229E spike peptides, taken after COVID-19 vaccination. The receptors shown here come from a human donor who received a COVID-19 vaccine. Both conserved end residues are part of each CDR3. A D gene is named only where the DNA matches it firmly. Clone size is not always given. Where it is, it says once, few, many or a class for expanded clones.

abundance,j_gene,v_gene,d_gene,CDR3aa,CDR3nt
.,TRBJ2-3,TRBV12-5,TRBD2,CASGLGLAGTTDTQYF,TGTGCTAGTGGTTTGGGGCTAGCGGGGACCACAGATACGCAGTATTTT
.,TRBJ2-3,TRBV6-1,.,CASSEGPTQYF,TGTGCCAGCAGTGAGGGACCTACGCAGTATTTT
.,TRBJ1-5,TRBV3-1/TRBV3-2,.,CASSQDGGKGNQPQHF,TGTGCCAGCAGCCAAGATGGGGGGAAGGGCAATCAGCCCCAGCATTTT
.,TRBJ2-1,TRBV9,.,CASSVGVLYNEQFF,TGTGCCAGCAGCGTGGGGGTTCTCTACAATGAGCAGTTCTTC
.,TRBJ1-6,TRBV5-1,.,CASSGGGSSYNSPLHF,TGCGCCAGCAGCGGTGGCGGGAGCTCCTATAATTCACCCCTCCACTTT
.,TRBJ1-1,TRBV7-9,.,CASSHVGLMDEAFF,TGTGCCAGCAGCCACGTGGGACTTATGGATGAAGCTTTCTTT
.,TRBJ2-1,TRBV28,TRBD1,CASTSPGTGGVEQFF,TGTGCCAGCACATCCCCCGGGACAGGGGGCGTGGAGCAGTTCTTC
.,TRBJ1-4,TRBV23-1,.,CASRYKPGTGVEKLFF,TGCGCCAGCAGATATAAGCCGGGGACCGGGGTTGAAAAACTGTTTTTT
.,TRBJ2-1,TRBV9,.,CASSVATGGLYNEQFF,TGTGCCAGCAGCGTAGCGACTGGAGGACTTTACAATGAGCAGTTCTTC
.,TRBJ2-7,TRBV5-1,TRBD1,CASSLASKDRARQYF,TGCGCCAGCAGCTTGGCCTCCAAGGACAGGGCGAGGCAGTACTTC
.,TRBJ1-1,TRBV6-5,.,CASSYSIGAEAFF,TGTGCCAGCAGTTACTCGATCGGGGCTGAAGCTTTCTTT
.,TRBJ2-1,TRBV24-1,TRBD1,CATSDTTGTGYPYDEQFF,TGTGCCACCAGTGATACCACCGGGACAGGGTATCCGTATGATGAGCAGTTCTTC
.,TRBJ2-1,TRBV25-1,TRBD1,CASSRQGSYNEQFF,TGTGCCAGCAGTAGACAGGGCTCCTACAATGAGCAGTTCTTC
.,TRBJ1-1,TRBV6-5,.,CASSPFLTANTEAFF,TGTGCCAGCAGTCCTTTCCTGACAGCGAACACTGAAGCTTTCTTT
.,TRBJ2-2,TRBV5-5,TRBD1,CASSLEISGTGRRGELFF,TGTGCCAGCAGCTTGGAAATTTCGGGGACAGGGAGGCGAGGGGAGCTGTTTTTT
few,TRBJ2-7,TRBV10-2,TRBD1,CASRDVGTGRPEQYF,TGCGCCAGCAGGGATGTCGGGACAGGGCGACCCGAGCAGTACTTC
.,TRBJ2-1,TRBV7-7,TRBD1,CASSPRMTGAGYNEQFF,TGTGCCAGCAGCCCCAGGATGACAGGGGCGGGATACAATGAGCAGTTCTTC
.,TRBJ1-4,TRBV4-1,.,CASSHGIEKLFF,TGCGCCAGCAGCCACGGGATTGAAAAACTGTTTTTT
.,TRBJ2-2,TRBV6-5,.,CASSPLTSGELFF,TGTGCCAGCAGTCCCCTTACGTCCGGGGAGCTGTTTTTT
.,TRBJ2-6,TRBV6-6,TRBD2,CASSSSVMGGLKGANVLTF,TGTGCCAGCAGCTCGAGTGTGATGGGAGGGTTGAAAGGGGCCAACGTCCTGACTTTC
.,TRBJ2-7,TRBV6-6,.,CASSSPEQAYEQYF,TGTGCCAGCAGTTCCCCGGAGCAGGCCTACGAGCAGTACTTC
once,TRBJ1-1,TRBV6-5,TRBD1,CASNAGGGRSEAFF,TGTGCCAGCAACGCAGGGGGCGGGCGGAGTGAAGCTTTCTTT
.,TRBJ1-5,TRBV2,TRBD1,CASSPTGSQPQHF,TGTGCCAGCAGTCCGACAGGGAGTCAGCCCCAGCATTTT
.,TRBJ2-7,TRBV6-6,TRBD1,CASKLGTGTYEQYF,TGTGCCAGCAAGCTCGGGACAGGGACCTACGAGCAGTACTTC
few,TRBJ1-2,TRBV30,.,CAWSLTVGYTF,TGTGCCTGGAGTTTGACAGTTGGCTACACCTTC
.,TRBJ2-3,TRBV10-2,.,CASSESFATDVDTQYF,TGCGCCAGCAGTGAGTCGTTCGCTACCGATGTGGATACGCAGTATTTT
once,TRBJ2-5,TRBV30,TRBD2,CAWSYYFRTSGSQETQYF,TGTGCCTGGAGTTATTACTTCCGGACTAGCGGGTCTCAAGAGACCCAGTACTTC
.,TRBJ2-7,TRBV3-1/TRBV3-2,TRBD1,CASSFPGQGAYEQYF,TGTGCCAGCAGCTTTCCGGGACAGGGAGCCTACGAGCAGTACTTC
.,TRBJ2-4,TRBV3-1/TRBV3-2,.,CASSQGTGPQNIQYF,TGTGCCAGCAGCCAAGGAACGGGACCGCAAAACATTCAGTACTTC
.,TRBJ1-6,TRBV7-2,TRBD1,CASSLARGLDSPLHF,TGTGCCAGCAGCTTAGCCAGGGGGCTGGATTCACCCCTCCACTTT
.,TRBJ1-1,TRBV6-5,.,CASSYGVWNTEAFF,TGTGCCAGCAGTTACGGGGTTTGGAACACTGAAGCTTTCTTT
.,TRBJ2-3,TRBV5-1,TRBD2,CASSLIDAGRTSGSTDTQYF,TGCGCCAGCAGCTTAATAGACGCCGGTCGGACTAGCGGGAGCACAGATACGCAGTATTTT
.,TRBJ2-1,TRBV11-2,.,CASFTPEQFF,TGTGCCAGCTTTACCCCTGAGCAGTTCTTC
few,TRBJ1-5,TRBV6-5,.,CASRGDQPQHF,TGTGCCAGCAGGGGTGATCAGCCCCAGCATTTT
.,TRBJ2-1,TRBV5-4,TRBD2,CASSRGTSGGARYGEQFF,TGTGCCAGCAGCCGCGGGACTAGCGGGGGGGCCAGGTATGGTGAGCAGTTCTTC
.,TRBJ1-2,TRBV10-1,TRBD1,CASSETGGVNGYTF,TGCGCCAGCAGTGAGACAGGGGGCGTCAATGGCTACACCTTC
.,TRBJ1-5,TRBV19,TRBD1,CASSIVGGQGQPQHF,TGTGCCAGTAGTATAGTAGGAGGACAGGGTCAGCCCCAGCATTTT
.,TRBJ1-2,TRBV6-1,.,CASSEETEMVYTF,TGTGCCAGCAGTGAAGAGACCGAGATGGTCTACACCTTC
.,TRBJ2-1,TRBV5-6,.,CASSFARQNEQFF,TGTGCCAGCAGCTTTGCACGGCAGAATGAGCAGTTCTTC
.,TRBJ2-1,TRBV27,TRBD2,CASSHYSSGRGNEQFF,TGTGCCAGCAGTCATTATTCCAGCGGGAGAGGCAATGAGCAGTTCTTC
.,TRBJ2-3,TRBV6-6,.,CASRTSADTQYF,TGTGCCAGCAGGACTAGTGCAGATACGCAGTATTTT
.,TRBJ1-2,TRBV19,.,CASSTTPEGYGYTF,TGTGCCAGTAGTACAACCCCTGAAGGCTATGGCTACACCTTC
few,TRBJ1-2,TRBV7-9,TRBD1,CASSLGSLRGDYGYTF,TGTGCCAGCAGCTTAGGTAGCCTCAGGGGGGACTATGGCTACACCTTC
.,TRBJ2-3,TRBV7-9,.,CASSFGDAASYTQYF,TGTGCCAGCAGCTTCGGTGATGCTGCGAGTTATACGCAGTATTTT
.,TRBJ2-3,TRBV11-1,.,CASSWPAGPSTDTQYF,TGTGCCAGCAGCTGGCCGGCGGGGCCGAGCACAGATACGCAGTATTTT
few,TRBJ1-2,TRBV3-1/TRBV3-2,.,CASRDNGANYGYTF,TGTGCCAGCAGAGACAACGGGGCTAACTATGGCTACACCTTC
.,TRBJ2-7,TRBV7-6,TRBD2,CASSLVDLRPSGGSYEQYF,TGTGCCAGCAGCTTAGTTGACCTCCGACCTAGCGGGGGATCCTACGAGCAGTACTTC
.,TRBJ1-3,TRBV7-9,.,CASSRIRGRGNTIYF,TGTGCCAGCAGCCGAATACGGGGTCGAGGAAACACCATATATTTT
.,TRBJ2-3,TRBV4-2,.,CASRNTDTQYF,TGTGCCAGCAGAAACACAGATACGCAGTATTTT
.,TRBJ1-2,TRBV7-8,.,CASSPGGSNYGYTF,TGTGCCAGCAGCCCCGGAGGTTCTAACTATGGCTACACCTTC
.,TRBJ1-4,TRBV18,TRBD1,CASSGDRVEKLFF,TGTGCCAGCTCAGGAGACAGGGTGGAAAAACTGTTTTTT
once,TRBJ2-3,TRBV5-5,.,CASSPPSREDTQYF,TGTGCCAGCAGCCCCCCTAGCAGGGAAGATACGCAGTATTTT
.,TRBJ2-3,TRBV13,.,CASSLGGDTQYF,TGTGCCAGCAGCTTAGGTGGAGATACGCAGTATTTT
few,TRBJ1-2,TRBV15,.,CATSRDLGNYGYTF,TGTGCCACCAGCAGAGATTTAGGGAACTATGGCTACACCTTC
.,TRBJ1-5,TRBV11-1,.,CASSLFYGGNQPQHF,TGTGCCAGCAGCTTATTTTATGGTGGCAATCAGCCCCAGCATTTT
.,TRBJ1-1,TRBV5-1,.,CASSATYQIQNTEAFF,TGCGCCAGCAGCGCTACCTATCAGATACAGAACACTGAAGCTTTCTTT
.,TRBJ2-1,TRBV6-6,TRBD2,CASSRTSGRGSYNEQFF,TGTGCCAGCAGTCGGACTAGCGGGAGGGGCTCCTACAATGAGCAGTTCTTC